This T cell receptor beta chain was observed in a study of blood T cell repertoires in COVID-19. Study-level background: T cells, B-cell-depleted T cells, or PBMCs provided the cDNA or gDNA that served as material.

The protocol was immunoSEQ multiplex PCR, while the TCRdb copy is restricted to in-frame clones and leaves out a portion. The table includes about 270,000 clones, around nine tenths detected once. The sequenced sample was peripheral blood. The sequence was collected from a man aged 35 to 55 with active or convalescent COVID-19.

CDR3 coding DNA: TGCAGCGCCTGGGCCCCGAACACTGAAGCTTTCTTT. Translated: CSAWAPNTEAFF. The chain carries TRBV29-1 and TRBJ1-1; the D is unclear. V lost 7 bases and J lost 1, with 10 bases in between. CDR3 size: 12 residues. Germline V gene sequence: CDR1 SQVTM, CDR2 ANQGSEA.